This TCR beta chain was captured by sequencing in a study of early T cells in non-severe SARS-CoV-2 infection. Looking at the study overall: Sequencing input comprised bulk RNA from unsorted whole blood; chain pairing was not available.

On this clonotype itself: Its target is not known.

The TCR library protocol was used to attach unique molecular identifiers. These identifiers were attached to individual cDNA molecules. TCRdb itself ran the 5' RACE reads through MiXCR, one entry per CDR3 protein. The sample holds tens of thousands of distinct CDR3 sequences, 8.5% to 12% seen once. Study-level findings and limits: VDJdb matches were skewed toward anti-spike CD8 T cell responses.

CDR3 size: 16 residues. Germline trimming cut 5 bases from V and 1 base from J; bases unmatched to any gene: 8. Germline-derived CDR1 and CDR2 are SGHTA and FQGTGA. This chain uses TRBV7-3 with TRBJ1-1, with 9 bases matching TRBD1. The TCR was taken from an adult who was a healthcare worker with PCR-confirmed SARS-CoV-2 infection or an uninfected control (not recorded which). Sequences were obtained from whole blood. The CDR3 loop reads CASSPTRTGENTEAFF. Here the CDR3 DNA reads TGTGCCAGCAGCCCCACCCGGACAGGGGAGAACACTGAAGCTTTCTTT. Looking up the rest from reference TRBV7-3 and TRBJ1-1 gives the full variable domain: GAGVSQTPSNKVTEKGKYVELRCDPISGHTALYWYRQSLGQGPEFLIYFQGTGAADDSGLPNDRFFAVRPEGSVSTLKIQRTERGDSAVYLCASSPTRTGENTEAFFGQGTRLTVV.